This TCR beta chain was recorded in a study of CD4 T cells in relation to SARS-CoV-2 and coronaviruses. At the level of the study: Of the patients, 7 to 9 were male, a few female, two Hispanic.

In regard to this clone: Its antigen remains unknown.

Repertoires were generated with immunoSEQ multiplex PCR, while TCRdb's copy carries only in-frame clones and drops some. This repertoire shows approximately 36,000 clones, just under 85% found once; its top ten account for 6% to 8%. Study-wide points: The assay detects memory recall responses, not culture-primed primary responses. No crossreactivity against non-spike viral proteins was tested here.

This sequence originates from an adult with COVID-19. The sample was naive CD4+ T cells from PBMCs, cultured in vitro. Subset given: naive CD4+ T cells isolated by negative enrichment.

The CDR3 protein is CASSRQLNQPQHF. As DNA, the CDR3 is TGTGCCAGCTCTCGTCAGCTCAATCAGCCCCAGCATTTT. The chain recombines TRBV2 with TRBJ1-5; D uncertain. There are 13 residues in the CDR3. Trimming pared 8 bases from V and 3 bases from J, leaving 11 bases between. Germline V gene data show CDR1 as SNHLY and CDR2 as FYNNEI.